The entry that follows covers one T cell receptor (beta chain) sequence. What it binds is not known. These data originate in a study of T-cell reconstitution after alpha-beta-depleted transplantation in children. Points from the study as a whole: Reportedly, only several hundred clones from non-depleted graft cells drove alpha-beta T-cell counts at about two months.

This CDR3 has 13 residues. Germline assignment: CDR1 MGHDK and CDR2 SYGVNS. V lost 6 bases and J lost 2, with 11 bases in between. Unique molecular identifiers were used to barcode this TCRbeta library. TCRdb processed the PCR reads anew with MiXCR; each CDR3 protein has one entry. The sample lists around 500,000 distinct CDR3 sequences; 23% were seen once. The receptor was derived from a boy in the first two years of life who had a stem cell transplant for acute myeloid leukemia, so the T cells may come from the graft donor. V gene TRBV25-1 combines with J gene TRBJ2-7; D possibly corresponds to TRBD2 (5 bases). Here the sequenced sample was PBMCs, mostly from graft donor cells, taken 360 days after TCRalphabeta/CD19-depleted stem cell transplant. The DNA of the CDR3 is TGTGCCAGCAGCCAGCGGATCCCCTACGAGCAGTACTTC. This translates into CASSQRIPYEQYF.